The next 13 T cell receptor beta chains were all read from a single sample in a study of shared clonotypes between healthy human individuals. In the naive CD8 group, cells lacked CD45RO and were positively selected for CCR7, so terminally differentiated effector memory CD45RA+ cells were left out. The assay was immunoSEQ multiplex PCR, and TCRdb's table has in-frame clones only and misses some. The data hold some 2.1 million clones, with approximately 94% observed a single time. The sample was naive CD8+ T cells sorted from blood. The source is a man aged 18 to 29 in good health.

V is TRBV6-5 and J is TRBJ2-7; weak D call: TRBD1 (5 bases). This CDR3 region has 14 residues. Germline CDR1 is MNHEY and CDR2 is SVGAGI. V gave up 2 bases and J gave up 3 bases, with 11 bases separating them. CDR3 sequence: CASSYGQGHYEQYF. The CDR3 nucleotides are TGTGCCAGCAGTTACGGCCAGGGCCACTACGAGCAGTACTTC.

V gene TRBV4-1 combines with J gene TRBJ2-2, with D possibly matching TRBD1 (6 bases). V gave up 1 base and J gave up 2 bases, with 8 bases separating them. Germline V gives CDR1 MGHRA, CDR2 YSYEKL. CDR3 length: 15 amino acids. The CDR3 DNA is TGCGCCAGCAGCCAAGGGACAGCAAACACCGGGGAGCTGTTTTTT. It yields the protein CASSQGTANTGELFF.

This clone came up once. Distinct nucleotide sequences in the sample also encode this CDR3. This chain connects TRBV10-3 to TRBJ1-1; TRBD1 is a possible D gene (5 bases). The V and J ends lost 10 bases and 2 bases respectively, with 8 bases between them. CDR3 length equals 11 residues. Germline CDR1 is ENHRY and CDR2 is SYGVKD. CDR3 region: CATRVNTEAFF. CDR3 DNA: TGTGCCACCAGGGTAAACACTGAAGCTTTCTTT.

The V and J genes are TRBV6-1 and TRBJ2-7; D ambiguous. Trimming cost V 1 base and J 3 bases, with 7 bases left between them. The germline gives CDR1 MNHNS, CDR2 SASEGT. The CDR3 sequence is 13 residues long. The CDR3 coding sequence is TGTGCCAGCAGTGAAGGGGCGTTCTACGAGCAGTACTTC. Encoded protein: CASSEGAFYEQYF.

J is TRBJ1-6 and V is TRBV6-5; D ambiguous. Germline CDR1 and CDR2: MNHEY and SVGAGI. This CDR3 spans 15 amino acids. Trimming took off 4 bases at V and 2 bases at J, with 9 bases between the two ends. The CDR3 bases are TGTGCCAGCAGTTTGGGGAAAACCTATAATTCACCCCTCCACTTT. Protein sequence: CASSLGKTYNSPLHF.

The CDR3 reads CASSPGPFSNTGELFF. For the CDR3, the DNA is TGTGCCAGCAGCCCGGGGCCTTTCTCGAACACCGGGGAGCTGTTTTTT. The chain has TRBV7-9 and TRBJ2-2; D assignment may be TRBD1 or TRBD2 (5 bases each). CDR1 is SEHNR and CDR2 is FQNEAQ in the germline V gene (reference sequence). V was pared by 5 bases and J by 0 bases, with 13 bases between. The CDR3 has 16 residues. The variable domain in full, completed from reference TRBV7-9 and TRBJ2-2, reads DTGVSQNPRHKITKRGQNVTFRCDPISEHNRLYWYRQTLGQGPEFLTYFQNEAQLEKSRLLSDRFSAERPKGSFSTLEIQRTEQGDSAMYLCASSPGPFSNTGELFFGEGSRLTVL.

Written as DNA, the CDR3 is TGTGCCAGCAGTGCTTTGGGGCCCGTCACAGATACGCAGTATTTT. It specifies CASSALGPVTDTQYF. The rearrangement uses TRBV27 and TRBJ2-3; a possible D gene is TRBD1 (5 bases). Germline V lookup: CDR1 MNHEY, CDR2 SMNVEV (reference sequence). There are 15 residues in the CDR3. The V end was cut by 5 bases, the J end by 2 bases, with 14 bases between.

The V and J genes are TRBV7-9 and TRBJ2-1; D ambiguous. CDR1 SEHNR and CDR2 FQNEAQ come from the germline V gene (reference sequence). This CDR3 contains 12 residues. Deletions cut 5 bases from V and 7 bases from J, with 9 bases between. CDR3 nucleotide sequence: TGTGCCAGCAGCCCCGATTGGAATGAGCAGTTCTTC. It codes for CASSPDWNEQFF. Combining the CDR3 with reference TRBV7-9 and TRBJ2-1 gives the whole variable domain DTGVSQNPRHKITKRGQNVTFRCDPISEHNRLYWYRQTLGQGPEFLTYFQNEAQLEKSRLLSDRFSAERPKGSFSTLEIQRTEQGDSAMYLCASSPDWNEQFFGPGTRLTVL.

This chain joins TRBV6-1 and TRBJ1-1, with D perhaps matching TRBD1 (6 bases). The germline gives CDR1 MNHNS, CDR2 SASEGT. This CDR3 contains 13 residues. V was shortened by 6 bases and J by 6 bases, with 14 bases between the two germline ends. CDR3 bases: TGTGCCAGCAGAACAGGGTGGGGCTCTGAAGCTTTCTTT. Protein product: CASRTGWGSEAFF.

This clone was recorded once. The CDR3 nucleotides read TGTGCCAGCAGCTCAGAGCCGGAGGGAACTAATGAAAAACTGTTTTTT. It specifies CASSSEPEGTNEKLFF. The chain carries TRBV7-9 and TRBJ1-4, with D uncertain. The V and J ends lost 4 bases and 1 base respectively, with 13 bases between them. Germline CDR1 SEHNR, CDR2 FQNEAQ (reference sequence). This CDR3 comprises 16 residues.

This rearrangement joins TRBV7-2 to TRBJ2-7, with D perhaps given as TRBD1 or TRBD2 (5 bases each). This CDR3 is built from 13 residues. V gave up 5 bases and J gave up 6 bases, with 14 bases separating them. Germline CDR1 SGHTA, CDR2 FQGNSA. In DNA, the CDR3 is TGTGCCAGCAGCCTGGGACCTACCATCGAGCAGTACTTC. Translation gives CASSLGPTIEQYF.

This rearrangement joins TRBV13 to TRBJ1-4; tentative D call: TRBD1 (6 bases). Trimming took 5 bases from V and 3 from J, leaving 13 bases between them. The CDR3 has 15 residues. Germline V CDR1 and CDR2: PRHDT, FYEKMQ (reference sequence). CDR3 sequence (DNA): TGTGCCAGCAGCCAAGAGAGGGGGGCTAATGAAAAACTGTTTTTT. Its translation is CASSQERGANEKLFF.

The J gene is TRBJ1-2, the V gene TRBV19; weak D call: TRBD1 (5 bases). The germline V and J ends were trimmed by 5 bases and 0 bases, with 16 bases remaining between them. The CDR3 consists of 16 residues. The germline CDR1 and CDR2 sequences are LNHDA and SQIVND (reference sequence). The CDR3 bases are TGTGCCAGTAGTCCCGGGGACGGACCAACTAACTATGGCTACACCTTC. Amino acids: CASSPGDGPTNYGYTF.